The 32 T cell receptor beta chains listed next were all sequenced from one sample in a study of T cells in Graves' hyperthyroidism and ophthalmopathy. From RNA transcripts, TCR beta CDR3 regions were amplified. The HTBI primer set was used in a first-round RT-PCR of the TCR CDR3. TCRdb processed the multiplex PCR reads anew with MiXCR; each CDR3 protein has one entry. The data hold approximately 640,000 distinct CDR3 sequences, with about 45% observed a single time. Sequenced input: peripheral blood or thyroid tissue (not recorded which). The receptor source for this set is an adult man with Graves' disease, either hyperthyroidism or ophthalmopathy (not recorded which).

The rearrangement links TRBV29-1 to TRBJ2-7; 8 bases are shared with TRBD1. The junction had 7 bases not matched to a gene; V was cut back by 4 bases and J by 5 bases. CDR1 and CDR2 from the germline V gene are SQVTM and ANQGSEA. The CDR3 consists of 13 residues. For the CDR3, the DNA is TGCAGCGTTGGCGGACAGGGTTGGAACGAGCAGTACTTC. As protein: CSVGGQGWNEQYF.

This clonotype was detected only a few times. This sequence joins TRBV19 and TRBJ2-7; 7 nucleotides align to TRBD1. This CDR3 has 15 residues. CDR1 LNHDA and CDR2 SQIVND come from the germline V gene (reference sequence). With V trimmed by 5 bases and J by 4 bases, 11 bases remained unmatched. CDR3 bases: TGTGCCAGTAGTCCCTTATCGACAGGGATTTACGAGCAGTACTTC. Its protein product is CASSPLSTGIYEQYF.

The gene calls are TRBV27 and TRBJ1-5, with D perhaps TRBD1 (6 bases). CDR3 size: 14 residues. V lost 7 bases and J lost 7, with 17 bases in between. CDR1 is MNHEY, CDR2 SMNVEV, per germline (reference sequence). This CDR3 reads CASTPWRGAQPQHF. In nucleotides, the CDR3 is TGTGCCAGCACCCCTTGGAGGGGGGCCCAGCCCCAGCATTTT.

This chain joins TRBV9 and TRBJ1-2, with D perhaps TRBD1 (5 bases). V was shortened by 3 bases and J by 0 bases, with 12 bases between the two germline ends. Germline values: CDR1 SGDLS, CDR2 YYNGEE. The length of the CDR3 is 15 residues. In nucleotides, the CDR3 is TGTGCCAGCAGCGAGGGACTCAGTTCTAACTATGGCTACACCTTC. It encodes CASSEGLSSNYGYTF. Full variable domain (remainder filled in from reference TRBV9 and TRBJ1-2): DSGVTQTPKHLITATGQRVTLRCSPRSGDLSVYWYQQSLDQGLQFLIQYYNGEERAKGNILERFSAQQFPDLHSELNLSSLELGDSALYFCASSEGLSSNYGYTFGSGTRLTVV.

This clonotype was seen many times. The CDR3 loop is CASTIREQETQYF. CDR3 DNA: TGTGCCAGCACCATCCGGGAACAAGAGACCCAGTACTTC. The chain carries TRBV12-3 or TRBV12-4 and TRBJ2-5, with D perhaps matching TRBD2 (5 bases). V was cut by 7 bases and J by 2 bases, with 11 bases left in between. This CDR3 region has 13 residues.

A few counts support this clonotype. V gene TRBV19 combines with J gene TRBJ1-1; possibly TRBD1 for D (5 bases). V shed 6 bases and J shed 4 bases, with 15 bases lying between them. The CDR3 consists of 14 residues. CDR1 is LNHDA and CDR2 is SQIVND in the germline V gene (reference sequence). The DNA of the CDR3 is TGTGCCAGTAGCCCGACACTGGGGACCACTGAAGCTTTCTTT. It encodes CASSPTLGTTEAFF.

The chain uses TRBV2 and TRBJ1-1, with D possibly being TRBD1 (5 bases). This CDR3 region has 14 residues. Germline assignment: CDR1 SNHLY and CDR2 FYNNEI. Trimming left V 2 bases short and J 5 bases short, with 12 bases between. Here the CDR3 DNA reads TGTGCCAGCAGTGAACAGACTTGGGGGACTGAAGCTTTCTTT. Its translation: CASSEQTWGTEAFF.

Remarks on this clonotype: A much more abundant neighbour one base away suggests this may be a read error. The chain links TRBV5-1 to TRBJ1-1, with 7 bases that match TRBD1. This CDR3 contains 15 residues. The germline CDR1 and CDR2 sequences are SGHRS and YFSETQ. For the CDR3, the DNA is TGTGCCAGCAGCTTAGTGGTGGGACAGAACACTGAAACTTTCTTT. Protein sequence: CASSLVVGQNTETFF.

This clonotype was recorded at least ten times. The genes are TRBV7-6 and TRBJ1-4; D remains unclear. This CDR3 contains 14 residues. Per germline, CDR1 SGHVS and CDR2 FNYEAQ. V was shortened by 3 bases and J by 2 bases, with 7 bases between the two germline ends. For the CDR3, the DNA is TGTGCCAGCAGCTTGACGGAGACTAATGAAAAACTGTTTTTT. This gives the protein CASSLTETNEKLFF.

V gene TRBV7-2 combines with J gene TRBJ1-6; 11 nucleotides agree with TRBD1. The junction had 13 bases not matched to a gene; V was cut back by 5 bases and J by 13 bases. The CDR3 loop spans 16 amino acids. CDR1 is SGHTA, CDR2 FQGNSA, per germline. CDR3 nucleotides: TGTGCCAGCAGCCCCTTACGGACAGGGGGCGAACTTCCCCTCCACTTT. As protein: CASSPLRTGGELPLHF.

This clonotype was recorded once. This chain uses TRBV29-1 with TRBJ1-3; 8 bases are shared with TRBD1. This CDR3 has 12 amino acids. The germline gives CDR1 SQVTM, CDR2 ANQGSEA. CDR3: CSEDRAGNTIYF. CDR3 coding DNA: TGCAGTGAGGACAGGGCTGGAAACACCATATATTTT.

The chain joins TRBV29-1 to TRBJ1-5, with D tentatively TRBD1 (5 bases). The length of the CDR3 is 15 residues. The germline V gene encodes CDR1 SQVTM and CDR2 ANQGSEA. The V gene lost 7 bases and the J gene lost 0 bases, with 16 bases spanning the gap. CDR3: CSGTPGRDSNQPQHF. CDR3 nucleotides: TGCAGCGGGACCCCAGGGAGGGATAGCAATCAGCCCCAGCATTTT. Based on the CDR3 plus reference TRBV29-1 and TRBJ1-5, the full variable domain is SAVISQKPSRDICQRGTSLTIQCQVDSQVTMMFWYRQQPGQSLTLIATANQGSEATYESGFVIDKFPISRPNLTFSTLTVSNMSPEDSSIYLCSGTPGRDSNQPQHFGDGTRLSIL.

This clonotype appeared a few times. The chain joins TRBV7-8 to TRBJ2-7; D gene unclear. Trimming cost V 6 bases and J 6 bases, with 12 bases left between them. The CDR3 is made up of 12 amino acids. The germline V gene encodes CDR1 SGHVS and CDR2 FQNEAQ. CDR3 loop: CASSSAWGEQYF. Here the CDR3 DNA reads TGTGCCAGCAGTTCCGCCTGGGGCGAGCAGTACTTC.

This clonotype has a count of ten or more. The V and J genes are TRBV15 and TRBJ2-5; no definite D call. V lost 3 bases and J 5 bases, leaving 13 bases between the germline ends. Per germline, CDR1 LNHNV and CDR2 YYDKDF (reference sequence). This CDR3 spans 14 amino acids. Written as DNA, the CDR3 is TGTGCCACCAGCAGCCGGACCGGGCGTGAGACCCAGTACTTC. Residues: CATSSRTGRETQYF. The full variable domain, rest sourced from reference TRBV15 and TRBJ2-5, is DAMVIQNPRYQVTQFGKPVTLSCSQTLNHNVMYWYQQKSSQAPKLLFHYYDKDFNNEADTPDNFQSRRPNTSFCFLDIRSPGLGDTAMYLCATSSRTGRETQYFGPGTRLLVL.

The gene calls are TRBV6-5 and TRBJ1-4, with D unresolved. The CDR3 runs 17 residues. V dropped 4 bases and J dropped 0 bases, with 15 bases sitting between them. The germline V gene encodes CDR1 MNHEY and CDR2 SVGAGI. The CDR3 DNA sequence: TGTGCCAGCAGTTCCCTGGGCCCAACTGCAACTAATGAAAAACTGTTTTTT. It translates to CASSSLGPTATNEKLFF.

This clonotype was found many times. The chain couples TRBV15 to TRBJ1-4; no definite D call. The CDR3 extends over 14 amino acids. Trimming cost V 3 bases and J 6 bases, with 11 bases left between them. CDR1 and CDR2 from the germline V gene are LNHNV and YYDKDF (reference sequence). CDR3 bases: TGTGCCACCAGCAGGGGCCAGGAGGATGAAAAACTGTTTTTT. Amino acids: CATSRGQEDEKLFF. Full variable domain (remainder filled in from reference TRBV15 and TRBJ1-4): DAMVIQNPRYQVTQFGKPVTLSCSQTLNHNVMYWYQQKSSQAPKLLFHYYDKDFNNEADTPDNFQSRRPNTSFCFLDIRSPGLGDTAMYLCATSRGQEDEKLFFGSGTQLSVL.

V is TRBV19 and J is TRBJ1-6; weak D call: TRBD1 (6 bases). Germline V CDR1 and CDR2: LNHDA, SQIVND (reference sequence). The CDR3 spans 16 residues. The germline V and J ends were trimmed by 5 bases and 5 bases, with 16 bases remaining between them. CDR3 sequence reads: CASSPRDKGHNSPLHF. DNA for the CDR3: TGTGCCAGTAGTCCCCGGGACAAGGGACATAATTCACCCCTCCACTTT.

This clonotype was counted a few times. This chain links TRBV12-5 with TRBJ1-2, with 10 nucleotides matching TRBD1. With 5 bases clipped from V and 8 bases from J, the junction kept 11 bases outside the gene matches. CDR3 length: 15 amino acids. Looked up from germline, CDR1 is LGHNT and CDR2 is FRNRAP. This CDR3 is CASGHRTGGEEGYTF. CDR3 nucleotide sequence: TGTGCTAGTGGTCACCGGACAGGGGGTGAGGAAGGCTACACCTTC.

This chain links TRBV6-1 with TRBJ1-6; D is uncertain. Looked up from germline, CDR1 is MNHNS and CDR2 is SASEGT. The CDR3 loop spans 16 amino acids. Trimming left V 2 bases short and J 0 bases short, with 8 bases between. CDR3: CASSEIQSSYNSPLHF. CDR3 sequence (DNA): TGTGCCAGCAGTGAAATTCAGAGCTCCTATAATTCACCCCTCCACTTT.

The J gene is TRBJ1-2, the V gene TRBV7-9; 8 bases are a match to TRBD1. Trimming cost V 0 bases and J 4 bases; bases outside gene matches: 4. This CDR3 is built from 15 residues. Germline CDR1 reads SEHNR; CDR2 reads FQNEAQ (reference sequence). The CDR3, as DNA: TGTGCCAGCAGCTTAGCCCGGGACAGGCCCTATGGCTACACCTTC. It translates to CASSLARDRPYGYTF.

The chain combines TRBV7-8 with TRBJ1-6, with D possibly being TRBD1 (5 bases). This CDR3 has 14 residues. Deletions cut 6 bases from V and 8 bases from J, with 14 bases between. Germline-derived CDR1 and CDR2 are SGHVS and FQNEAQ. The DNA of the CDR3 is TGTGCCAGCAGAAATAACGTCAGGGATTCACCCCTCCACTTT. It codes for CASRNNVRDSPLHF.

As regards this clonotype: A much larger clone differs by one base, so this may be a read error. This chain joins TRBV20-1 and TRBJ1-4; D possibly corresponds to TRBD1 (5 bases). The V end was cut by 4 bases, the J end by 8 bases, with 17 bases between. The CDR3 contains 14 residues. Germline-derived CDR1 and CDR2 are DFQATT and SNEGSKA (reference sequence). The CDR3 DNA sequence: TGCAGTGCTATTGACGGGACGAAGGTAGAAAAACTGTTTTTT. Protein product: CSAIDGTKVEKLFF.

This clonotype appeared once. CDR3 amino acids: CASSSVGGDLSNSPLHF. CDR3 coding DNA: TGTGCCAGCAGCTCCGTGGGAGGGGATTTATCTAATTCACCCCTCCACTTT. This chain uses TRBV7-2 with TRBJ1-6; D might be TRBD1 (5 bases). From germline, CDR1 is SGHTA and CDR2 FQGNSA. This CDR3 comprises 17 residues. The V and J ends lost 4 bases and 6 bases respectively, with 19 bases between them.

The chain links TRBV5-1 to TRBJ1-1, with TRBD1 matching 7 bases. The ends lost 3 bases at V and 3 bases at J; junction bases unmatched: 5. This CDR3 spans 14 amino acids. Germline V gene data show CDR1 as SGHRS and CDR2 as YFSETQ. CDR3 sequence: CASSYDQGDTEAFF. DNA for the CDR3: TGCGCCAGCAGCTACGACCAGGGGGACACTGAAGCTTTCTTT. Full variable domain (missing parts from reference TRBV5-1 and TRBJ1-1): KAGVTQTPRYLIKTRGQQVTLSCSPISGHRSVSWYQQTPGQGLQFLFEYFSETQRNKGNFPGRFSGRQFSNSRSEMNVSTLELGDSALYLCASSYDQGDTEAFFGQGTRLTVV.

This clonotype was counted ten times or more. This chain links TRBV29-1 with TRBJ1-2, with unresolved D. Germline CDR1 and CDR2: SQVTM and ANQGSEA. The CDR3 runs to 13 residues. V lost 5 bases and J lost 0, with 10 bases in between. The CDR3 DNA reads TGCAGCGTTCGAAAGGGAGCTAACTATGGCTACACCTTC. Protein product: CSVRKGANYGYTF.

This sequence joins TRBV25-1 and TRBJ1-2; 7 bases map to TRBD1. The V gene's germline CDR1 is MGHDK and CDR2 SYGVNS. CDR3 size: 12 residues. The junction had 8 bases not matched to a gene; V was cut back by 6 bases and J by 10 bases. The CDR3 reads CASREDREAYTF. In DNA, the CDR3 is TGTGCCAGCAGAGAAGACAGGGAGGCCTACACCTTC.

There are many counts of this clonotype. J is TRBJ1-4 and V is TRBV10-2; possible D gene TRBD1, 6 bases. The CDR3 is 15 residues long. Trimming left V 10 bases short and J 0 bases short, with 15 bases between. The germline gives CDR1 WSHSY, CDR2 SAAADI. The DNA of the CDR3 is TGCGCCACCTCGGAGAACAGGGCAACTAATGAAAAACTGTTTTTT. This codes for CATSENRATNEKLFF.

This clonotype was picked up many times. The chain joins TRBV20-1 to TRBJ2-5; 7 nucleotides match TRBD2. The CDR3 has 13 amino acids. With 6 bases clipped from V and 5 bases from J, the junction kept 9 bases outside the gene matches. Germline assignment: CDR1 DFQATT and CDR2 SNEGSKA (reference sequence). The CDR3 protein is CSATPTSRETQYF. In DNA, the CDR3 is TGCAGTGCCACCCCGACTAGCAGGGAGACCCAGTACTTC.

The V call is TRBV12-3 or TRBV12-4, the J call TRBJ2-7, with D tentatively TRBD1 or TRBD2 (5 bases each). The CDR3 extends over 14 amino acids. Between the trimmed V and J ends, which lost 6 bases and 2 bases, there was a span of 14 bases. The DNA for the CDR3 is TGTGCCAGCAGACGACGGGACGAGCCCTACGAGCAGTACTTC. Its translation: CASRRRDEPYEQYF.

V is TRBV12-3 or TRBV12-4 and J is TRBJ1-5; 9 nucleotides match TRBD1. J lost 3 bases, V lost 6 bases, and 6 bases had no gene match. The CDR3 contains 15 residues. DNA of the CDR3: TGTGCCAGCAGGTCGACAGGGGGTACCAATCAGCCCCAGCATTTT. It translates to CASRSTGGTNQPQHF.

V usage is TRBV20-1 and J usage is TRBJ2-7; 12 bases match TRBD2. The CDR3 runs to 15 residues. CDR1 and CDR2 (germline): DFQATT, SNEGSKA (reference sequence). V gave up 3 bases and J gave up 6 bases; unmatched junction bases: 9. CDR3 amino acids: CSASRLAGGSGEQYF. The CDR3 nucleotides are TGCAGTGCTAGCCGGCTAGCGGGAGGGTCGGGCGAGCAGTACTTC.

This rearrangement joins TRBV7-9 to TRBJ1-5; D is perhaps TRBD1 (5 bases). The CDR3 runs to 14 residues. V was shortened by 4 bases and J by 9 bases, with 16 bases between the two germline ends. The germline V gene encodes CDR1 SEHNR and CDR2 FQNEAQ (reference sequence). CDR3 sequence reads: CASSSNRDSGPQHF. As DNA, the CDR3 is TGTGCCAGCAGCTCGAACCGGGACTCCGGGCCCCAGCATTTT.